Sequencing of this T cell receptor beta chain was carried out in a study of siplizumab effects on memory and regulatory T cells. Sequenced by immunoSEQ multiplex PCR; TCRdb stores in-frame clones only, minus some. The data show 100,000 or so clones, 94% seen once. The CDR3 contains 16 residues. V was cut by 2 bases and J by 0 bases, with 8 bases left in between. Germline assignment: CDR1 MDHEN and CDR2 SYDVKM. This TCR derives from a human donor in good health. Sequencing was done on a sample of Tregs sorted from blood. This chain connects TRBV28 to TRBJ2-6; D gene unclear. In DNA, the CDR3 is TGTGCCAGCAGTTTAGGCCAGAGCTCTGGGGCCAACGTCCTGACTTTC. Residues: CASSLGQSSGANVLTF.